This entry lists 10 T cell receptor beta chains sequenced from one sample in a study of T cells in Graves' hyperthyroidism and ophthalmopathy. Amplification yielded TCR beta CDR3 regions, with RNA transcripts as the source. Carried out on the TCR CDR3, a first-round RT-PCR used the HTBI primer set. TCRdb redid the calling of the multiplex PCR reads with MiXCR, one entry per CDR3 protein. The data contain 550,000 to 700,000 distinct CDR3 sequences, roughly 15% of them singletons. The sequencing sample was made of blood. These receptors all stem from a woman aged 40 to 55 with Graves' ophthalmopathy.

This clonotype was seen repeatedly, ten times or more. This chain joins TRBV11-2 and TRBJ2-2; the D call may be TRBD1 or TRBD2 (5 bases each). Germline V gene data show CDR1 as SGHAT and CDR2 as FQNNGV. The CDR3 extends over 16 amino acids. The V end was cut by 5 bases, the J end by 0 bases, with 13 bases between. The CDR3: CASSGSGTANTGELFF. Written as DNA, the CDR3 is TGTGCCAGCAGCGGATCCGGGACGGCGAACACCGGGGAGCTGTTTTTT.

This clonotype came up many times. The CDR3 loop reads CATTRGTNSPLHF. Here the CDR3 DNA reads TGTGCCACAACTCGGGGTACTAATTCACCCCTCCACTTT. The rearrangement joins TRBV6-1 to TRBJ1-6; D not resolved. The CDR3 consists of 13 residues. The V gene lost 10 bases and the J gene lost 6 bases, with 13 bases spanning the gap. Germline CDR1 MNHNS, CDR2 SASEGT.

This clonotype was recorded many times. The V and J genes are TRBV6-1 and TRBJ2-2, with D possibly matching TRBD1 (6 bases). This CDR3 is built from 13 residues. Germline lookup yields CDR1 MNHNS and CDR2 SASEGT. V was shortened by 6 bases and J by 10 bases, with 15 bases between the two germline ends. The CDR3 DNA reads as TGTGCCAGCAGCTCCGGACAGTTTGAGGAGCTGTTTTTT. It specifies CASSSGQFEELFF.

This clonotype was recorded at least ten times. The chain uses TRBV6-5 and TRBJ1-1; D unresolved. Between the trimmed V and J ends, which lost 3 bases and 1 base, there was a span of 6 bases. CDR1 and CDR2 from the germline V gene are MNHEY and SVGAGI. The CDR3 has 13 residues. CDR3 residues: CASSYNPNTEAFF. In DNA form, the CDR3 reads TGTGCCAGCAGTTATAACCCGAACACTGAAGCTTTCTTT.

The chain joins TRBV5-1 to TRBJ2-3; 11 nucleotides agree with TRBD2. CDR3 length: 16 amino acids. With 4 bases clipped from V and 5 bases from J, the junction kept 9 bases outside the gene matches. Germline values: CDR1 SGHRS, CDR2 YFSETQ. The CDR3 nucleotides read TGCGCCAGCAGCCCATCACTAGCGGGAGTTGTAGATACGCAGTATTTT. Translation gives CASSPSLAGVVDTQYF.

This clonotype came up many times. This chain uses TRBV29-1 with TRBJ2-2; D is undetermined. Trimming took 7 bases from V and 5 from J, leaving 5 bases between them. The CDR3 consists of 10 residues. Germline loops: CDR1 SQVTM, CDR2 ANQGSEA. The CDR3 protein is CSAKTGELFF. The CDR3 region has the DNA TGCAGCGCAAAGACCGGGGAGCTGTTTTTT.

This clonotype was observed at least ten times. The rearrangement links TRBV12-3 or TRBV12-4 to TRBJ2-5; D may correspond to TRBD1 or TRBD2 (5 bases each). Between the trimmed V and J ends, which lost 6 bases and 5 bases, there was a span of 16 bases. The CDR3 totals 14 residues. The CDR3: CASRPLWGSETQYF. The CDR3 nucleotides read TGTGCCAGCAGGCCCCTTTGGGGGAGTGAGACCCAGTACTTC.

This clonotype was picked up many times. The rearrangement links TRBV20-1 to TRBJ2-5, with 9 nucleotides matching TRBD2. The CDR3 is 13 residues long. Per germline, CDR1 DFQATT and CDR2 SNEGSKA (reference sequence). With 5 bases clipped from V and 4 bases from J, the junction kept 5 bases outside the gene matches. CDR3 amino acids: CSASGGGAETQYF. The CDR3 DNA sequence: TGCAGTGCTTCCGGCGGGGGGGCAGAGACCCAGTACTTC.

The chain joins TRBV3-1 to TRBJ2-5; D perhaps matches TRBD2 (6 bases). Trimming took off 0 bases at V and 1 base at J, with 9 bases between the two ends. Germline lookup yields CDR1 LGHDT and CDR2 YNNKEL (reference sequence). The CDR3 consists of 15 residues. Here the CDR3 DNA reads TGTGCCAGCAGCCAAGACTCGGGGGTCCAAGAGACCCAGTACTTC. It encodes CASSQDSGVQETQYF.

The chain carries TRBV20-1 and TRBJ1-5; 9 nucleotides agree with TRBD1. The CDR3 sequence is 14 residues long. The J segment lost 7 bases and the V segment lost 5 bases, leaving 9 bases of the junction unmatched. CDR1 and CDR2 from the germline V gene are DFQATT and SNEGSKA (reference sequence). The CDR3 reads CSAVAGTGRQPQHF. The CDR3 nucleotides are TGCAGTGCTGTAGCCGGGACAGGGCGGCAGCCCCAGCATTTT.